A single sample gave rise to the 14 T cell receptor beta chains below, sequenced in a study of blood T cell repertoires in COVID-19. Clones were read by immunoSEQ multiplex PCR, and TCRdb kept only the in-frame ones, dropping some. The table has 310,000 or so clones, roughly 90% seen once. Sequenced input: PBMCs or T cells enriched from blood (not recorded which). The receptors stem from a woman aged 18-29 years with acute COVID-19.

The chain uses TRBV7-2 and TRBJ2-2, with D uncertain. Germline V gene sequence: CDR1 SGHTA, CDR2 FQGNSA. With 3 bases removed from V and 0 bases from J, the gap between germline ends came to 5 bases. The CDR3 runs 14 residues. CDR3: CASSFNSNTGELFF. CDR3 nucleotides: TGTGCCAGCAGCTTCAACTCGAACACCGGGGAGCTGTTTTTT.

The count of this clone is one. In DNA, the CDR3 is TGTGCCAGCAGCTTAGATCCAGGAACGAAGACCCAGTACTTC. It encodes CASSLDPGTKTQYF. This chain connects TRBV7-2 to TRBJ2-5; no firm D call. The CDR3 is 14 residues long. The ends were cut back, 1 base at V and 6 bases at J, with 12 bases in the middle. The germline V gene has CDR1 SGHTA and CDR2 FQGNSA.

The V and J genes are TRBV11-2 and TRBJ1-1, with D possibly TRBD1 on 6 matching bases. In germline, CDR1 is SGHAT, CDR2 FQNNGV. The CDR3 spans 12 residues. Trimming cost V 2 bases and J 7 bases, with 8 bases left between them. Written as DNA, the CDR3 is TGTGCCAGCAGCTTACAGGGGCTTGAAGCTTTCTTT. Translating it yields CASSLQGLEAFF.

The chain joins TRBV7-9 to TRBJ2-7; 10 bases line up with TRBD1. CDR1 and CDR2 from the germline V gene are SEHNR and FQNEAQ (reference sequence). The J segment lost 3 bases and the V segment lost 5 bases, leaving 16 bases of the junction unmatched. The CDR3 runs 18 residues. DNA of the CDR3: TGTGCCAGCAGCAACCCCATGGCACCGGGACAGGGGCGCTACGAGCAGTACTTC. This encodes CASSNPMAPGQGRYEQYF.

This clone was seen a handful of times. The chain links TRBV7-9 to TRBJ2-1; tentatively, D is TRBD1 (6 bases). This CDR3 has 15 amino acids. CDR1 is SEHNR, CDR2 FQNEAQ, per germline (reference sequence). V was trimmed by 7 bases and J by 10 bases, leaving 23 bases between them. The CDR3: CASTDKGHRFAEQFF. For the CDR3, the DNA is TGTGCCAGCACCGATAAGGGACACCGCTTTGCGGAGCAGTTCTTC. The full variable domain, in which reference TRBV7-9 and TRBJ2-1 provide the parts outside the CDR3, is DTGVSQNPRHKITKRGQNVTFRCDPISEHNRLYWYRQTLGQGPEFLTYFQNEAQLEKSRLLSDRFSAERPKGSFSTLEIQRTEQGDSAMYLCASTDKGHRFAEQFFGPGTRLTVL.

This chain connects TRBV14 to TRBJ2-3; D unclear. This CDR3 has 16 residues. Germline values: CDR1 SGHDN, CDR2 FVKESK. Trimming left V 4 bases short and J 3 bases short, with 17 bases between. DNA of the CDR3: TGTGCCAGCAGCCTCACACCTAGTGAACTAACAGATACGCAGTATTTT. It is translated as CASSLTPSELTDTQYF.

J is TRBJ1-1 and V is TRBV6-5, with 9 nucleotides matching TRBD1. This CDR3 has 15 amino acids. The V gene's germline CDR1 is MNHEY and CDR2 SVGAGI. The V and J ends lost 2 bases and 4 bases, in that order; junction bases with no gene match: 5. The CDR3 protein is CASSYGTGRSTEAFF. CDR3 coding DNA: TGTGCCAGCAGTTACGGGACAGGGAGAAGCACTGAAGCTTTCTTT.

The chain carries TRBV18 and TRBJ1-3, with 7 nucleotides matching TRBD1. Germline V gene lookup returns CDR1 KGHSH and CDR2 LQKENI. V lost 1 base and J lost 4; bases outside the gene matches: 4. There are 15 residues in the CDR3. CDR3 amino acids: CASSPQGARGNTIYF. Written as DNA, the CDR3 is TGTGCCAGCTCACCACAGGGGGCGAGAGGAAACACCATATATTTT.

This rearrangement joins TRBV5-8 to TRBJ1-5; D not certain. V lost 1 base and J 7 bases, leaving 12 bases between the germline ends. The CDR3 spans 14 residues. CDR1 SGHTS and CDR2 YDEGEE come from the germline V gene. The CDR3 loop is CASSLTGWEQPQHF. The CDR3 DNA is TGTGCCAGCAGCTTGACGGGGTGGGAACAGCCCCAGCATTTT. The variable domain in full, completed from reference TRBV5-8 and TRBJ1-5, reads EAGVTQSPTHLIKTRGQQATLRCSPISGHTSVYWYQQALGLGLQFLLWYDEGEERNRGNFPPRFSGRQFPNYSSELNVNALELEDSALYLCASSLTGWEQPQHFGDGTRLSIL.

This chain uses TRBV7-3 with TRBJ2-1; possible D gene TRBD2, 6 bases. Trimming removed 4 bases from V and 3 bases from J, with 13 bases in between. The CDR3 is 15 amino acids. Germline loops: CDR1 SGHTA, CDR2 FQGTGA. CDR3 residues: CASSSTSGSYNEQFF. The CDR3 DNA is TGTGCCAGCAGCTCTACTTCCGGGAGCTACAATGAGCAGTTCTTC.

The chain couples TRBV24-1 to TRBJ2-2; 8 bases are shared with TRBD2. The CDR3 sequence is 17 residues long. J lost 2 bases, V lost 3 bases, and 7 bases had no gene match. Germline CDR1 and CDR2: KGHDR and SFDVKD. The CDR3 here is CATSDLRGGANTGELFF. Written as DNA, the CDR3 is TGTGCCACCAGTGATCTCCGGGGGGGCGCCAACACCGGGGAGCTGTTTTTT.

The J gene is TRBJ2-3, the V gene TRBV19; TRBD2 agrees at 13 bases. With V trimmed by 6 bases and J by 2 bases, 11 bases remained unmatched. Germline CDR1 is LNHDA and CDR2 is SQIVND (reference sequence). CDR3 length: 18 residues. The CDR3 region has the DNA TGTGCCAGTAGAGGACTAGCGGGAGCTATTGCCCCCACAGATACGCAGTATTTT. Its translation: CASRGLAGAIAPTDTQYF.

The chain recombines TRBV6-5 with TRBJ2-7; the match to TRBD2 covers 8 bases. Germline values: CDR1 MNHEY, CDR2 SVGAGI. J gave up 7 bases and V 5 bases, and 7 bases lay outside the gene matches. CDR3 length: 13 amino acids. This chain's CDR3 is CASSPRGAREQYF. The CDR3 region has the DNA TGTGCCAGCAGTCCGCGGGGGGCGCGGGAGCAGTACTTC.

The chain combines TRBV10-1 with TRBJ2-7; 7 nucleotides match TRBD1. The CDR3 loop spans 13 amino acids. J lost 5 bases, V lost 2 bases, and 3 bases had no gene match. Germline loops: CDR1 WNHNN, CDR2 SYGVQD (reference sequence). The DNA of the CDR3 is TGCGCCAGCAGTGAGGGGCAGGGGGACGAGCAGTACTTC. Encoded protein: CASSEGQGDEQYF.